The 31 T cell receptor beta chains given below trace back to one sample, sequenced in a study of blood T cells in healthy people across ages. Then a second PCR, running roughly 6 to 12 cycles, was carried out with a sample-barcoded 5' primer and a J-beta primer mix. MiXCR was run by TCRdb on the 5' RACE reads, yielding one entry per CDR3 protein. The sample has approximately 760,000 distinct CDR3 sequences; around a quarter are singletons. The data also belong to a second study, concerning T cells of mothers and their children.

Sequenced sample: blood. The receptors shown here come from a boy between 10 and 17 years old in good health.

This clonotype was seen a few times. The J gene is TRBJ2-1, the V gene TRBV7-9, with 7 bases matching TRBD2. CDR1 is SEHNR and CDR2 is FQNEAQ in the germline V gene (reference sequence). The CDR3 covers 18 residues. V was pared by 5 bases and J by 0 bases, with 13 bases of the junction left unmatched. The CDR3 protein is CASSHPSGESFSYNEQFF. The DNA for the CDR3 is TGTGCCAGCAGCCACCCTAGCGGCGAGTCCTTCTCCTACAATGAGCAGTTCTTC. Drawing the rest from reference TRBV7-9 and TRBJ2-1, the complete variable domain is DTGVSQNPRHKITKRGQNVTFRCDPISEHNRLYWYRQTLGQGPEFLTYFQNEAQLEKSRLLSDRFSAERPKGSFSTLEIQRTEQGDSAMYLCASSHPSGESFSYNEQFFGPGTRLTVL.

The V gene is TRBV10-3, the J gene TRBJ2-5; 10 positions agree with TRBD2. Gene TRBJ2-1 matches the end of the DNA better, so the J call may be wrong. The length of the CDR3 is 15 residues. In germline, CDR1 is ENHRY, CDR2 SYGVKD. In nucleotides, the CDR3 is TGTGCCATCAGTGAGGCAGCGGGAGGGCCCAATGAGCAGTTCTTC. This codes for CAISEAAGGPNEQFF.

The table lists this clonotype with a few counts. The rearrangement uses TRBV7-8 and TRBJ1-4; D gene uncertain. The CDR3 spans 15 residues. Germline values: CDR1 SGHVS, CDR2 FQNEAQ. Deletions cut 1 base from V and 0 bases from J, with 6 bases between. CDR3 sequence: CASSLVWSTNEKLFF. CDR3 nucleotide sequence: TGTGCCAGCAGCTTAGTGTGGTCAACTAATGAAAAACTGTTTTTT.

The rearrangement links TRBV3-1 to TRBJ2-5; 7 bases match TRBD1. The CDR3 sequence is 16 residues long. Germline values: CDR1 LGHDT, CDR2 YNNKEL (reference sequence). With V trimmed by 5 bases and J by 1 base, 10 bases remained unmatched. The CDR3 region is CASSSSRQGTQETQYF. CDR3 nucleotide sequence: TGTGCCAGCAGCTCGAGTCGACAGGGAACCCAAGAGACCCAGTACTTC.

In nucleotides, the CDR3 is TGTGCCAGCAGCCTCGGTCCCGGGACAGGGGGACGGGAGCAGTTCTTC. Translated, it gives CASSLGPGTGGREQFF. The rearrangement links TRBV7-2 to TRBJ2-1, with 11 positions matching TRBD1. This CDR3 spans 16 amino acids. Germline V gene data show CDR1 as SGHTA and CDR2 as FQGNSA. Trimming took 5 bases from V and 10 from J; bases not matched to a gene: 13.

Only a few counts were recorded for this clonotype. The V and J genes are TRBV29-1 and TRBJ2-7; no clear D gene. The CDR3 spans 15 residues. V was pared by 6 bases and J by 4 bases, with 22 bases between. CDR1 is SQVTM and CDR2 is ANQGSEA in the germline V gene. CDR3 DNA sequence: TGCAGCGTGGGTAGTGAGGAGACATATAGTTACGAGCAGTACTTC. Protein sequence: CSVGSEETYSYEQYF.

The V gene is TRBV7-9, the J gene TRBJ1-4; the D gene is possibly TRBD1 (6 bases). Trimming stripped 4 bases from V and 5 bases from J, with 17 bases between. In germline, CDR1 is SEHNR, CDR2 FQNEAQ (reference sequence). The CDR3 contains 16 residues. Here the CDR3 DNA reads TGTGCCAGCAGCTCCTGGCCGGAGGACAGCAATGAAAAACTGTTTTTT. Protein sequence: CASSSWPEDSNEKLFF.

This clonotype has just a few counts. The chain carries TRBV29-1 and TRBJ2-2; the D gene is possibly TRBD2 (7 bases). Germline V gene sequence: CDR1 SQVTM, CDR2 ANQGSEA. V was shortened by 2 bases and J by 5 bases, with 15 bases between the two germline ends. This CDR3 comprises 15 residues. The CDR3 reads CSVERGGLRTGELFF. The CDR3 DNA sequence: TGCAGCGTTGAAAGGGGGGGGCTAAGGACCGGGGAGCTGTTTTTT.

This clonotype was seen repeatedly, ten times or more. The chain joins TRBV4-1 to TRBJ1-4; unclear D gene. CDR1 and CDR2 (germline): MGHRA, YSYEKL. V lost 0 bases and J lost 0, with 5 bases in between. The CDR3 spans 15 residues. The CDR3: CASSQDRATNEKLFF. In DNA form, the CDR3 reads TGCGCCAGCAGCCAAGACCGGGCAACTAATGAAAAACTGTTTTTT.

This clonotype was counted only a few times. This sequence joins TRBV2 and TRBJ1-4, with D unclear. The CDR3 contains 13 residues. With 4 bases removed from V and 2 bases from J, the gap between germline ends came to 5 bases. Germline assignment: CDR1 SNHLY and CDR2 FYNNEI. The CDR3 DNA reads as TGTGCCAGCAGTGGCCAGACTAATGAAAAACTGTTTTTT. Translating gives CASSGQTNEKLFF.

This clonotype was seen a handful of times. The CDR3 DNA reads TGTGCCAGCAGTTATGGGGGCAGAGGAGGTCAGCCCCAGCATTTT. Its protein product is CASSYGGRGGQPQHF. The chain is built from TRBV6-2 or TRBV6-3 and TRBJ1-5; TRBD1 might be the D (6 bases). V was pared by 3 bases and J by 6 bases, with 15 bases between. This CDR3 comprises 15 residues. Per germline, CDR1 MNHEY and CDR2 SVGEGT.

The chain combines TRBV15 with TRBJ2-3, with 14 bases that match TRBD2. Trimming at V came to 6 bases and at J to 5 bases, leaving 10 bases not matched to a gene. Germline CDR1 LNHNV, CDR2 YYDKDF (reference sequence). The CDR3 runs to 17 residues. The CDR3 sequence is CATRNPGLAGVVDTQYF. The CDR3 nucleotides read TGTGCCACCAGAAACCCGGGACTAGCGGGAGTGGTAGATACGCAGTATTTT.

The V and J genes are TRBV6-5 and TRBJ2-5; the D call may be TRBD1 or TRBD2 (6 bases each). Trimming shortened V by 4 bases and J by 1 base, and 10 bases separated the two germline ends. Germline V CDR1 and CDR2: MNHEY, SVGAGI. This CDR3 has 14 residues. CDR3 sequence reads: CASSWRGTQETQYF. The CDR3, as DNA: TGTGCCAGCAGTTGGAGGGGGACCCAAGAGACCCAGTACTTC.

The sample holds a few counts of this clonotype. The J gene is TRBJ2-3, the V gene TRBV7-2; D may be TRBD1 (6 bases). CDR1 SGHTA and CDR2 FQGNSA come from the germline V gene. Trimming removed 5 bases at V and 3 bases at J, with 15 bases between. The CDR3 length is 15 residues. Here the CDR3 DNA reads TGTGCCAGCAGCATACTCAGGGGCCAGACAGATACGCAGTATTTT. Protein: CASSILRGQTDTQYF.

The chain links TRBV6-5 to TRBJ1-1, with a possible D match to TRBD1 (5 bases). V was cut by 7 bases and J by 4 bases, with 16 bases left in between. CDR3 length: 14 amino acids. The germline V gene has CDR1 MNHEY and CDR2 SVGAGI. CDR3 in amino acids: CASTRKVGATEAFF. The CDR3 DNA sequence: TGTGCCAGCACTCGGAAGGTCGGGGCCACTGAAGCTTTCTTT.

In this sample, this clonotype turned up a few times. The rearrangement links TRBV5-1 to TRBJ2-1; TRBD2 agrees at 8 bases. V gave up 4 bases and J gave up 9 bases; unmatched junction bases: 9. The CDR3 length is 14 residues. The germline CDR1 and CDR2 sequences are SGHRS and YFSETQ. The CDR3 loop reads CASSPGLVIGEQFF. Here the CDR3 DNA reads TGCGCCAGCAGCCCGGGACTAGTAATCGGTGAGCAGTTCTTC. Full variable domain (remainder filled in from reference TRBV5-1 and TRBJ2-1): KAGVTQTPRYLIKTRGQQVTLSCSPISGHRSVSWYQQTPGQGLQFLFEYFSETQRNKGNFPGRFSGRQFSNSRSEMNVSTLELGDSALYLCASSPGLVIGEQFFGPGTRLTVL.

The chain uses TRBV24-1 and TRBJ2-5; D may be TRBD2 (6 bases). The germline CDR1 and CDR2 sequences are KGHDR and SFDVKD. The germline V and J ends were trimmed by 7 bases and 4 bases, with 18 bases remaining between them. The CDR3 has 15 residues. The CDR3 here is CATRAGRASGETQYF. In DNA form, the CDR3 reads TGTGCCACCAGGGCGGGAAGGGCTAGTGGAGAGACCCAGTACTTC.

V is TRBV6-5 and J is TRBJ1-1; the D gene is possibly TRBD1 (6 bases). CDR1 MNHEY and CDR2 SVGAGI come from the germline V gene. V lost 2 bases and J lost 0, with 7 bases in between. There are 14 residues in the CDR3. CDR3 DNA sequence: TGTGCCAGCAGTTACGACAGGATGAACACTGAAGCTTTCTTT. Its protein is CASSYDRMNTEAFF.

This chain uses TRBV12-3 or TRBV12-4 with TRBJ2-4, with 9 bases lining up with TRBD2. J gave up 7 bases and V 6 bases, and 7 bases lay outside the gene matches. This CDR3 has 14 residues. The CDR3 DNA follows: TGTGCCAGCAGCCTACTAGCGGGTGGGAACATTCAGTACTTC. Translated, it gives CASSLLAGGNIQYF.

The rearrangement links TRBV2 to TRBJ2-3, with D unclear. From germline, CDR1 is SNHLY and CDR2 FYNNEI. The V end was cut by 6 bases, the J end by 3 bases, with 13 bases between. This CDR3 comprises 14 residues. The CDR3 region is CASSSDATTDTQYF. In nucleotides, the CDR3 is TGTGCCAGCAGCTCAGATGCTACGACAGATACGCAGTATTTT.

This clonotype has more than one count but fewer than ten. The chain recombines TRBV4-1 with TRBJ2-1; TRBD2 might be the D (6 bases). Trimming pared 4 bases from V and 0 bases from J, leaving 22 bases between. In germline, CDR1 is MGHRA, CDR2 YSYEKL. The CDR3 runs to 19 residues. Here the CDR3 DNA reads TGCGCCAGCAGCCGCCCCGAAAACCGGGACTTCAGCTCCTACAATGAGCAGTTCTTC. It translates to CASSRPENRDFSSYNEQFF.

This clonotype came up a few times. V usage is TRBV7-9 and J usage is TRBJ2-5; the match to TRBD2 covers 7 bases. The CDR3 covers 16 residues. Germline-derived CDR1 and CDR2 are SEHNR and FQNEAQ (reference sequence). The J segment lost 3 bases and the V segment lost 5 bases, leaving 12 bases of the junction unmatched. The CDR3 DNA follows: TGTGCCAGCAGCCAAGTACCCTTACGGGGGGAAGAGACCCAGTACTTC. It yields the protein CASSQVPLRGEETQYF.

The chain is built from TRBV4-1 and TRBJ2-7, with no clear D. The CDR3 runs 14 residues. The germline V gene has CDR1 MGHRA and CDR2 YSYEKL. Trimming took 4 bases from V and 2 from J, leaving 12 bases between them. The CDR3, as DNA: TGCGCCAGCAGCCCCTCGGAGTTCGCCTACGAGCAGTACTTC. Translation gives CASSPSEFAYEQYF.

This chain joins TRBV11-2 and TRBJ2-4; either TRBD1 or TRBD2 may fit D (6 bases each). The CDR3 covers 13 residues. V lost 3 bases and J 6 bases, leaving 9 bases between the germline ends. The germline V gene encodes CDR1 SGHAT and CDR2 FQNNGV. CDR3 protein: CASSFRGGNIQYF. DNA of the CDR3: TGTGCCAGCAGCTTCAGGGGAGGAAACATTCAGTACTTC.

In this sample, this clonotype turned up a few times. The chain couples TRBV3-1 to TRBJ2-1; D is ambiguous. Trimming removed 5 bases at V and 4 bases at J, with 9 bases between. The CDR3 length is 13 residues. The germline gives CDR1 LGHDT, CDR2 YNNKEL (reference sequence). The CDR3 region is CASSYDPYNEQFF. CDR3 DNA: TGTGCCAGCAGCTACGACCCTTACAATGAGCAGTTCTTC.

This rearrangement joins TRBV12-5 to TRBJ2-3, with D perhaps TRBD1 (5 bases). Germline V CDR1 and CDR2: LGHNT, FRNRAP. The CDR3 totals 13 residues. V was trimmed by 2 bases and J by 3 bases, leaving 6 bases between them. CDR3 bases: TGTGCTAGTGGTTTGTCAGGGACAGATACGCAGTATTTT. This codes for CASGLSGTDTQYF.

This clonotype was counted a few times. The chain is built from TRBV18 and TRBJ2-7, with unresolved D. The germline V gene has CDR1 KGHSH and CDR2 LQKENI. The CDR3 has 11 amino acids. The V gene lost 9 bases and the J gene lost 7 bases, with 13 bases spanning the gap. The CDR3 spells CASFSSGEQYF. Here the CDR3 DNA reads TGTGCCAGTTTTTCGTCGGGTGAGCAGTACTTC. Looking up the rest from reference TRBV18 and TRBJ2-7 gives the full variable domain: NAGVMQNPRHLVRRRGQEARLRCSPMKGHSHVYWYRQLPEEGLKFMVYLQKENIIDESGMPKERFSAEFPKEGPSILRIQQVVRGDSAAYFCASFSSGEQYFGPGTRLTVT.

This rearrangement joins TRBV29-1 to TRBJ1-2, with D possibly being TRBD1 (5 bases). CDR1 and CDR2 (germline): SQVTM, ANQGSEA. This CDR3 is 12 amino acids long. Trimming took off 3 bases at V and 2 bases at J, with 7 bases between the two ends. CDR3 DNA: TGCAGCGTTGAGTGGGACAACTATGGCTACACCTTC. Amino acid sequence: CSVEWDNYGYTF.

In its sample, this clonotype was seen a few times. The V and J genes are TRBV6-6 and TRBJ2-5; 7 bases are shared with TRBD1. The CDR3 sequence is 15 residues long. J gave up 0 bases and V 6 bases, and 7 bases lay outside the gene matches. The germline CDR1 and CDR2 sequences are MNHNY and SVGAGI (reference sequence). CDR3 bases: TGTGCCAGCAGCTACCCGACAGGGAACCAAGAGACCCAGTACTTC. Amino acid sequence: CASSYPTGNQETQYF.

This clonotype has at least ten counts. The chain uses TRBV12-3 or TRBV12-4 and TRBJ2-5, with TRBD2 identical over 7 bases. The J segment lost 5 bases and the V segment lost 7 bases, leaving 7 bases of the junction unmatched. There are 13 residues in the CDR3. The CDR3 DNA follows: TGTGCCAGCATGGCGGGAGAGTGGGAGACCCAGTACTTC. The encoded protein is CASMAGEWETQYF.

The V and J genes are TRBV13 and TRBJ2-5; TRBD2 matches 9 bases. The J call is uncertain, as TRBJ2-7 better fits the DNA end. The CDR3 runs to 16 residues. Germline assignment: CDR1 PRHDT and CDR2 FYEKMQ (reference sequence). The CDR3 DNA is TGTGCCAGCAGCTTAGGGGTTAGCGGGGGAACCTACGAGCAGTACTTC. Translation gives CASSLGVSGGTYEQYF.